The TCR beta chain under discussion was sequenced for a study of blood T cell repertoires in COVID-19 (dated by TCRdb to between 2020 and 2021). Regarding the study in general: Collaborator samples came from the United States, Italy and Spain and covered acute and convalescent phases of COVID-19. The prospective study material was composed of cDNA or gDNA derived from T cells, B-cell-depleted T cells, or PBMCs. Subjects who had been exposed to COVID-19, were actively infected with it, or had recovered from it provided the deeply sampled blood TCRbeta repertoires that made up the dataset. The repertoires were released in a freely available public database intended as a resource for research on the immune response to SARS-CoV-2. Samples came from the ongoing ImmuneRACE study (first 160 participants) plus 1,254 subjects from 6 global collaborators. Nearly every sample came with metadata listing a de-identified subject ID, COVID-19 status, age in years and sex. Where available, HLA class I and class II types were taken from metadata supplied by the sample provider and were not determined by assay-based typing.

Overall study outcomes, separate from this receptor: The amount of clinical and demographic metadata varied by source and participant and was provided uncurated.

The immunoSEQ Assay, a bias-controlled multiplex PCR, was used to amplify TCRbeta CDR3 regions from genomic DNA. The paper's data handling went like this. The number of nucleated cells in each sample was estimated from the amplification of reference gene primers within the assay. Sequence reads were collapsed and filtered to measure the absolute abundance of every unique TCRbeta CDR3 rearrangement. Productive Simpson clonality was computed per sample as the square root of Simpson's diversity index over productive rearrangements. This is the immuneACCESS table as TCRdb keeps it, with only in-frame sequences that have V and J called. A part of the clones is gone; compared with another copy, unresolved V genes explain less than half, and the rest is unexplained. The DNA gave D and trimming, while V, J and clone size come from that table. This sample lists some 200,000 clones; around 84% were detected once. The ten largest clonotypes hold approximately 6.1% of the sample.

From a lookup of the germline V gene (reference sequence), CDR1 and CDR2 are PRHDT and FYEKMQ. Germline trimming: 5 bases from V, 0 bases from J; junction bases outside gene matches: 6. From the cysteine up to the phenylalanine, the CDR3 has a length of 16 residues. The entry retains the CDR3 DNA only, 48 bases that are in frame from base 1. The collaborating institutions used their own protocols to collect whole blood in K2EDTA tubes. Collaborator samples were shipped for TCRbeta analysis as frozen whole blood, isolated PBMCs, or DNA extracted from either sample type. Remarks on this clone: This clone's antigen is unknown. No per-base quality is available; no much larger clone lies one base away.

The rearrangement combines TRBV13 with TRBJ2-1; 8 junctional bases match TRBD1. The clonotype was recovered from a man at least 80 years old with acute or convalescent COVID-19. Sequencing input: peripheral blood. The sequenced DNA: TGTGCCAGCAGCCGCGCCACAGGGGGCTCCTACAATGAGCAGTTCTTC. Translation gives CASSRATGGSYNEQFF.